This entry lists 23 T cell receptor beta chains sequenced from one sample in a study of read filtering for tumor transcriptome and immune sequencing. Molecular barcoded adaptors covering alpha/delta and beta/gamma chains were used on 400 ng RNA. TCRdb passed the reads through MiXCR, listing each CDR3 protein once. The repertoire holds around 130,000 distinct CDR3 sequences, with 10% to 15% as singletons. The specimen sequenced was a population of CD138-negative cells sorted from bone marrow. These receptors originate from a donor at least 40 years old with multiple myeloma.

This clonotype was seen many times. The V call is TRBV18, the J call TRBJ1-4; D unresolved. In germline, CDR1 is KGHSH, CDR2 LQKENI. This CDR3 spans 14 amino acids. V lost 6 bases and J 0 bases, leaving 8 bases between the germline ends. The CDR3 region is CASSPSATNEKLFF. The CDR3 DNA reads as TGTGCCAGCTCCCCGTCTGCAACTAATGAAAAACTGTTTTTT.

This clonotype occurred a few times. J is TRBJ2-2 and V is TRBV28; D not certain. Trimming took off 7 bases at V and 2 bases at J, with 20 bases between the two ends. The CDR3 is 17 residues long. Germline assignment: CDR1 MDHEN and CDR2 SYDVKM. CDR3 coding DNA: TGTGCCAGCAAGTTAGGGCGTCACGTTGGAAACACCGGGGAGCTGTTTTTT. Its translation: CASKLGRHVGNTGELFF.

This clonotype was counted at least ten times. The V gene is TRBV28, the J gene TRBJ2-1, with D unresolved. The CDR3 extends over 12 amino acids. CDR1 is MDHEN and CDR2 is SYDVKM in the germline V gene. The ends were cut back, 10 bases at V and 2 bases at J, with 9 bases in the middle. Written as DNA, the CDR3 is TGTGCCACCCTTGCGGCCTACAATGAGCAGTTCTTC. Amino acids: CATLAAYNEQFF.

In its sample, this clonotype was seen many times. The DNA of the CDR3 is TGTGCCAGCAGCCCGCTGGGCCTAGGGGGTGAAAAACTGTTTTTT. Its translation is CASSPLGLGGEKLFF. The rearrangement uses TRBV7-9 and TRBJ1-4; possibly TRBD1 for D (6 bases). The germline V gene encodes CDR1 SEHNR and CDR2 FQNEAQ (reference sequence). Trimming took off 5 bases at V and 7 bases at J, with 17 bases between the two ends. This CDR3 is 15 amino acids long.

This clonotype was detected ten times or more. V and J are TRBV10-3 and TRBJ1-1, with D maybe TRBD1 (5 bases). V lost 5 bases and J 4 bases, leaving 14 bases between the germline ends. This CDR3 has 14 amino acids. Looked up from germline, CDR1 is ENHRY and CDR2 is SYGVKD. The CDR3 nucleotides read TGTGCCATCAGTTCCCGGGAGGGGCGCACTGAAGCTTTCTTT. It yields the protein CAISSREGRTEAFF.

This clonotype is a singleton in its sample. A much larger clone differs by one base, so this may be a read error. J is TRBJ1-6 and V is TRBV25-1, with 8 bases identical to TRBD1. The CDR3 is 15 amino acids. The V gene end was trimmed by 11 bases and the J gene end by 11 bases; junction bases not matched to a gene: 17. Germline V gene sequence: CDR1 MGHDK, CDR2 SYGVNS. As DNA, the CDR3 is TGTGCCTCCCAGAAATCGACAGGGGAAGAACCACCCCTCCACTTT. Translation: CASQKSTGEEPPLHF.

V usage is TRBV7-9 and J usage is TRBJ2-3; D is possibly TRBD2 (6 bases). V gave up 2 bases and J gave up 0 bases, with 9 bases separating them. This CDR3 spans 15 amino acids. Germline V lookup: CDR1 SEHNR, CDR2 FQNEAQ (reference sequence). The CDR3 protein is CASSLFGGSTDTQYF. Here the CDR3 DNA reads TGTGCCAGCAGCTTATTTGGGGGGAGCACAGATACGCAGTATTTT.

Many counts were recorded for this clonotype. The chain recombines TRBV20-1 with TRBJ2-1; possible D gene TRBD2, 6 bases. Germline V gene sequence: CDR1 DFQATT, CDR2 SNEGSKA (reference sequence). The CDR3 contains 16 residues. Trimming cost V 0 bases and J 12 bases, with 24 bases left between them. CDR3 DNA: TGCAGTGCTAGAGATCTTGCCGGCTTGTTGCACGGGGGGCAGTTCTTC. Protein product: CSARDLAGLLHGGQFF.

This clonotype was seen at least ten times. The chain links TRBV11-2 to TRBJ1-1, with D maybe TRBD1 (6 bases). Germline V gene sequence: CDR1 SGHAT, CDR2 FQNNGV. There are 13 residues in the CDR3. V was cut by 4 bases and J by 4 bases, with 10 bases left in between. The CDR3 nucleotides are TGTGCCAGCAGCTATACAGGGCGCACTGAAGCTTTCTTT. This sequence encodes CASSYTGRTEAFF.

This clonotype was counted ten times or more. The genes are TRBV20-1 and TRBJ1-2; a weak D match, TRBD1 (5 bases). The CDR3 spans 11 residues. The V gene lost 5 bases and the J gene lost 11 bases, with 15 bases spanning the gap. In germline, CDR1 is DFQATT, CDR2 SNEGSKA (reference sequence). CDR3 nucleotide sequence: TGCAGTGCTCCCAAGGGGTCAATTTACACCTTC. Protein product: CSAPKGSIYTF.

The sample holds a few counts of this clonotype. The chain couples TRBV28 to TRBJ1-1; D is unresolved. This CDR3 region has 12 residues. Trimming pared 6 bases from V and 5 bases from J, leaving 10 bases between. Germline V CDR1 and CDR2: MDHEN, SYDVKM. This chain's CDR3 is CASSPPGTEAFF. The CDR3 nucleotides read TGTGCCAGCAGCCCCCCGGGGACTGAAGCTTTCTTT.

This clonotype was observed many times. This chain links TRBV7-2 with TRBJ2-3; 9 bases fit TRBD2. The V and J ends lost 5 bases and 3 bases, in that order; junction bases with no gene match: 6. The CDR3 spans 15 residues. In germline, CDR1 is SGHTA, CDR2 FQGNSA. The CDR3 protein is CASSRQRGATDTQYF. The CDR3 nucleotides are TGTGCCAGCAGCAGGCAGCGGGGGGCTACAGATACGCAGTATTTT.

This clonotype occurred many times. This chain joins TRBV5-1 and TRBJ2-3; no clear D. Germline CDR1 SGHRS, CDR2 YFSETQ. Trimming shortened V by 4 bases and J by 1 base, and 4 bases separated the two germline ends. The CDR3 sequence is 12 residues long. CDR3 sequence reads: CASSTGTDTQYF. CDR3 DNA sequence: TGCGCCAGCAGCACTGGCACAGATACGCAGTATTTT.

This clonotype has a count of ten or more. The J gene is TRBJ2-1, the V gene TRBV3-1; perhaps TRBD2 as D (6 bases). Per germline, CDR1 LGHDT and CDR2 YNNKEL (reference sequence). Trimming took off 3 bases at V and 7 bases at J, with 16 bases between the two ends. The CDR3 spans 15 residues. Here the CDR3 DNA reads TGTGCCAGCAGCCATACTCCCGGGACTCCTAATGAGCAGTTCTTC. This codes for CASSHTPGTPNEQFF.

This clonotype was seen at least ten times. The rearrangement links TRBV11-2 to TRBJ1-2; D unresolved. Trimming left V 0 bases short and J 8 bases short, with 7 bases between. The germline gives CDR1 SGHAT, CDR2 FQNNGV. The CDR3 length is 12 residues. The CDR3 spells CASSLEGDGYTF. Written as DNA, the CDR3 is TGTGCCAGCAGCTTAGAGGGCGACGGCTACACCTTC. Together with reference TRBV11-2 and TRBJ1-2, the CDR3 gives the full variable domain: EAGVAQSPRYKIIEKRQSVAFWCNPISGHATLYWYQQILGQGPKLLIQFQNNGVVDDSQLPKDRFSAERLKGVDSTLKIQPAKLEDSAVYLCASSLEGDGYTFGSGTRLTVV.

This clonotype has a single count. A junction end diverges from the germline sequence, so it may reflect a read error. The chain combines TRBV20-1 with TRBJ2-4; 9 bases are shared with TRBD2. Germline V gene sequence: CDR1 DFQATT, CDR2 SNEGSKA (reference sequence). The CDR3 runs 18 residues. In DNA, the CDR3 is TGCAGTGCTAGAGAGGAAGGGACTAGCCGACTAGCCAAAAGCATTCAGTACTTC. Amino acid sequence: CSAREEGTSRLAKSIQYF.

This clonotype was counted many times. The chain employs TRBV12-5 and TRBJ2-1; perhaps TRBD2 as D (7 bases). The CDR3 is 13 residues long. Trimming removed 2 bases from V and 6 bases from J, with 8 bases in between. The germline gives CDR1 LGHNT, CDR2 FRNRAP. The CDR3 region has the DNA TGTGCTAGTGGTTTGAGGGGGGGCAATGAGCAGTTCTTC. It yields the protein CASGLRGGNEQFF.

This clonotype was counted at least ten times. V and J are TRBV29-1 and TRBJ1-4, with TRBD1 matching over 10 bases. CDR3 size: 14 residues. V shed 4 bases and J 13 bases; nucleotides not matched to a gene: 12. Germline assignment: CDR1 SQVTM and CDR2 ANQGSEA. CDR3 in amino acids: CSVVGPGQGTALFF. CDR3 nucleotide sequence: TGCAGCGTTGTAGGGCCGGGACAGGGGACGGCACTGTTTTTT.

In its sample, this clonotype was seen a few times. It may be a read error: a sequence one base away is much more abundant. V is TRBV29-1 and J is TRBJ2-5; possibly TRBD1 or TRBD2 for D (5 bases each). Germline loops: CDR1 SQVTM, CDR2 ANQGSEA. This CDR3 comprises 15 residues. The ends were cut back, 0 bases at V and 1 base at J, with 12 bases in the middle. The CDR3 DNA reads TGCAGCGTTGAAGACGCTCAGGGACGCCAAGAGACCCAGTACTTC. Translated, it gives CSVEDAQGRQETQYF.

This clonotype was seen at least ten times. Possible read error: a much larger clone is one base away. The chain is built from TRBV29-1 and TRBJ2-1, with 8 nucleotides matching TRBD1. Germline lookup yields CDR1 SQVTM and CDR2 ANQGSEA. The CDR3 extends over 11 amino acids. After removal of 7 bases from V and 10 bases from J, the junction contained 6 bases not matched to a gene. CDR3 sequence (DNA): TGCAGCGCGATCAGGGGGCAAGAGCAGTTCTTC. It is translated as CSAIRGQEQFF.

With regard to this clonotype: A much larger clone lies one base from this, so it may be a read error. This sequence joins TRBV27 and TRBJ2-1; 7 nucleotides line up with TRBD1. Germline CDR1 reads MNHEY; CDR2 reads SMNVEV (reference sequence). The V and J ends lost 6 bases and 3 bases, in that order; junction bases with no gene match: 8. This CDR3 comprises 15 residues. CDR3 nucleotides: TGTGCCAGCAGCCCGTCGGGACAGAACTACAATGAGCAGTTCTTC. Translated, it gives CASSPSGQNYNEQFF.

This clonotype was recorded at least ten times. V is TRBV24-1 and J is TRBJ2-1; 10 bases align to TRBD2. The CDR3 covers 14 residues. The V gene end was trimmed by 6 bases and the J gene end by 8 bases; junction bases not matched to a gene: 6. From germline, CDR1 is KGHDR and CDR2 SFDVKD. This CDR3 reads CATSPAGGLDEQFF. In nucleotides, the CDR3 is TGTGCCACCAGTCCAGCGGGAGGGCTGGATGAGCAGTTCTTC.

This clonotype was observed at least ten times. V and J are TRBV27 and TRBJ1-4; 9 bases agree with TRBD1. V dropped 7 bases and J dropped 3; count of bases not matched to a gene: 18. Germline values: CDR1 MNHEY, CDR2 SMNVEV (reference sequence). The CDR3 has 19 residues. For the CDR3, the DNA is TGTGCCAGCAAATCCCTCGGCGGACAGGGGACGTTAGCTAATGAAAAACTGTTTTTT. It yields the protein CASKSLGGQGTLANEKLFF.